This passage covers 20 T cell receptor beta chains from one sample sequenced in a study of technical replicates of blood from several donors. Profiling relied on immunoSEQ multiplex PCR, and the TCRdb table lists in-frame clones only, not all of them. The data show over 55,000 clones, 91% seen once. Sequencing was performed on PBMCs. The receptors come from a human donor in good health. Some clones in this sample may be carry-over from other donors' samples.

V is TRBV19 and J is TRBJ2-2, with 7 nucleotides matching TRBD1. The length of the CDR3 is 14 residues. Germline trimming cut 9 bases from V and 2 bases from J; bases unmatched to any gene: 6. The V gene's germline CDR1 is LNHDA and CDR2 SQIVND (reference sequence). The CDR3 reads CASGRQGNTGELFF. DNA for the CDR3: TGTGCCAGCGGGCGACAGGGAAACACCGGGGAGCTGTTTTTT.

J is TRBJ2-5 and V is TRBV5-4; 12 positions match TRBD2. V shed 4 bases and J 5 bases; nucleotides not matched to a gene: 9. This CDR3 region has 16 residues. CDR1 and CDR2 from the germline V gene are SGHNT and YYREEE (reference sequence). CDR3 loop: CASSPSGGAVGETQYF. CDR3 bases: TGTGCCAGCAGCCCTAGCGGGGGGGCCGTGGGGGAGACCCAGTACTTC.

This rearrangement joins TRBV28 to TRBJ2-7; 9 nucleotides line up with TRBD1. Germline lookup yields CDR1 MDHEN and CDR2 SYDVKM. The CDR3 extends over 15 amino acids. V shed 5 bases, J shed 0 bases, and the junction held 5 bases outside the gene matches. The chain's CDR3 is CASSPTGGGSYEQYF. The CDR3 region has the DNA TGTGCCAGCAGTCCGACAGGGGGGGGCTCCTACGAGCAGTACTTC.

J is TRBJ1-1 and V is TRBV18, with D maybe TRBD1 (6 bases). Trimming removed 4 bases at V and 1 base at J, with 13 bases between. This CDR3 comprises 15 residues. Germline CDR1 and CDR2: KGHSH and LQKENI. The CDR3 region has the DNA TGTGCCAGCTCACGAGCCCTACAGGGGAACACTGAAGCTTTCTTT. This translates into CASSRALQGNTEAFF.

The rearrangement links TRBV19 to TRBJ1-2, with 7 bases identical to TRBD1. The ends lost 6 bases at V and 7 bases at J; junction bases unmatched: 8. Germline V lookup: CDR1 LNHDA, CDR2 SQIVND (reference sequence). The CDR3 is made up of 13 amino acids. The CDR3 bases are TGTGCCAGTAGGCCGGGACAGCTGGGTGGCTACACCTTC. Amino acids: CASRPGQLGGYTF.

The chain carries TRBV4-2 and TRBJ2-5, with TRBD2 matching over 9 bases. Germline CDR1 reads LGHNA; CDR2 reads YNFKEQ. CDR3 size: 14 residues. Trimming at V came to 3 bases and at J to 4 bases, leaving 3 bases not matched to a gene. CDR3 in amino acids: CASSQRAGGETQYF. The DNA of the CDR3 is TGTGCCAGCAGCCAGCGAGCGGGAGGAGAGACCCAGTACTTC.

This chain links TRBV27 with TRBJ2-3; 11 nucleotides align to TRBD1. Germline CDR1 reads MNHEY; CDR2 reads SMNVEV (reference sequence). V was clipped by 2 bases and J by 6 bases; unmatched bases: 7. The CDR3 has 16 residues. The CDR3 DNA is TGTGCCAGCAGTTTAATCAGGACAGGGGGCAAGGATACGCAGTATTTT. It encodes CASSLIRTGGKDTQYF.

On this clone: A junction end diverges from the germline sequence, so it may reflect a read error. The chain combines TRBV27 with TRBJ2-1; D is perhaps TRBD2 (6 bases). The CDR3 sequence is 15 residues long. Germline CDR1 is MNHEY and CDR2 is SMNVEV (reference sequence). The CDR3 DNA reads as TGTGCCAGTAGTTTGGAGCGGGTGGGTGCTAATGAGCAGTTCTTC. It encodes CASSLERVGANEQFF.

This chain joins TRBV11-2 and TRBJ2-5; TRBD2 matches 7 bases. CDR3 length: 16 residues. V shed 0 bases, J shed 5 bases, and the junction held 9 bases outside the gene matches. From germline, CDR1 is SGHAT and CDR2 FQNNGV. The CDR3 sequence is CASSLDGGVGSETQYF. DNA of the CDR3: TGTGCCAGCAGCTTAGATGGGGGGGTGGGGTCGGAGACCCAGTACTTC.

This clone was found once. The chain combines TRBV6-1 with TRBJ1-2; TRBD1 matches 9 bases. CDR3 size: 15 residues. CDR1 is MNHNS and CDR2 is SASEGT in the germline V gene. The V segment lost 4 bases and the J segment 4 bases; nucleotides outside the gene matches: 7. The CDR3 sequence: CASSVSGTGPYGYTF. The CDR3 nucleotides are TGTGCCAGCAGTGTTTCAGGGACAGGGCCCTATGGCTACACCTTC.

J is TRBJ1-1 and V is TRBV11-2; TRBD1 agrees at 11 bases. Losses at the gene ends were 7 bases for V and 4 bases for J; bases not matched to a gene: 5. This CDR3 is 14 amino acids long. Germline loops: CDR1 SGHAT, CDR2 FQNNGV. DNA for the CDR3: TGTGCCAGCATCGGACAGGGGGCTGGCACTGAAGCTTTCTTT. Its protein is CASIGQGAGTEAFF. Based on the CDR3 plus reference TRBV11-2 and TRBJ1-1, the full variable domain is EAGVAQSPRYKIIEKRQSVAFWCNPISGHATLYWYQQILGQGPKLLIQFQNNGVVDDSQLPKDRFSAERLKGVDSTLKIQPAKLEDSAVYLCASIGQGAGTEAFFGQGTRLTVV.

V gene TRBV2 combines with J gene TRBJ2-7; D not resolved. Germline assignment: CDR1 SNHLY and CDR2 FYNNEI. Trimming took off 6 bases at V and 0 bases at J, with 9 bases between the two ends. The CDR3 has 13 residues. CDR3 sequence (DNA): TGTGCCAGCAGGGCGGCCAGCTCCTACGAGCAGTACTTC. Encoded protein: CASRAASSYEQYF.

The chain recombines TRBV10-3 with TRBJ2-1; D gene unclear. The CDR3 is 12 amino acids. Germline V gene sequence: CDR1 ENHRY, CDR2 SYGVKD. Trimming stripped 3 bases from V and 8 bases from J, with 8 bases between. CDR3 nucleotides: TGTGCCATCAGTGACCGGGTCGATGAGCAGTTCTTC. Its protein is CAISDRVDEQFF.

The gene calls are TRBV9 and TRBJ2-3; perhaps TRBD1 as D (5 bases). Trimming cost V 0 bases and J 0 bases, with 8 bases left between them. Germline V gene sequence: CDR1 SGDLS, CDR2 YYNGEE. The CDR3 runs 15 residues. CDR3 sequence: CASSVGQGSTDTQYF. DNA for the CDR3: TGTGCCAGCAGCGTAGGGCAGGGAAGCACAGATACGCAGTATTTT.

The V and J genes are TRBV7-9 and TRBJ1-1; 10 bases agree with TRBD1. V dropped 7 bases and J dropped 4; count of bases not matched to a gene: 12. The CDR3 totals 16 residues. Germline V gene lookup returns CDR1 SEHNR and CDR2 FQNEAQ (reference sequence). CDR3 nucleotides: TGTGCCAGCACCGTAGAGACAGGGGGCGAGGTCACTGAAGCTTTCTTT. Residues: CASTVETGGEVTEAFF. Full variable domain (remainder filled in from reference TRBV7-9 and TRBJ1-1): DTGVSQNPRHKITKRGQNVTFRCDPISEHNRLYWYRQTLGQGPEFLTYFQNEAQLEKSRLLSDRFSAERPKGSFSTLEIQRTEQGDSAMYLCASTVETGGEVTEAFFGQGTRLTVV.

The chain links TRBV10-3 to TRBJ2-2; 8 nucleotides match TRBD2. The CDR3 consists of 16 residues. The V and J ends lost 4 bases and 5 bases, in that order; junction bases with no gene match: 9. Germline-derived CDR1 and CDR2 are ENHRY and SYGVKD. Here the CDR3 DNA reads TGTGCCATCAGTGTGTCCGGGACTAGGGGGACCGGGGAGCTGTTTTTT. Its protein product is CAISVSGTRGTGELFF.

This clone was recorded once. The chain links TRBV18 to TRBJ2-6, with D tentatively TRBD1 (6 bases). The CDR3 extends over 15 amino acids. V was cut by 3 bases and J by 1 base, with 7 bases left in between. The V gene's germline CDR1 is KGHSH and CDR2 LQKENI. The CDR3 loop is CASSPDRSGANVLTF. Here the CDR3 DNA reads TGTGCCAGCTCACCCGACAGGTCTGGGGCCAACGTCCTGACTTTC. Full variable domain (remainder filled in from reference TRBV18 and TRBJ2-6): NAGVMQNPRHLVRRRGQEARLRCSPMKGHSHVYWYRQLPEEGLKFMVYLQKENIIDESGMPKERFSAEFPKEGPSILRIQQVVRGDSAAYFCASSPDRSGANVLTFGAGSRLTVL.

This chain uses TRBV7-9 with TRBJ2-2; TRBD2 is a possible D gene (6 bases). CDR3 length: 14 residues. The germline CDR1 and CDR2 sequences are SEHNR and FQNEAQ (reference sequence). V dropped 4 bases and J dropped 5 bases, with 11 bases sitting between them. In DNA, the CDR3 is TGTGCCAGCAGCTCCCACAGCGGGACCGGGGAGCTGTTTTTT. Encoded protein: CASSSHSGTGELFF.

The J gene is TRBJ1-5, the V gene TRBV4-1; 10 bases line up with TRBD1. Trimming took 4 bases from V and 4 from J; bases not matched to a gene: 16. CDR1 MGHRA and CDR2 YSYEKL come from the germline V gene. The CDR3 loop spans 19 amino acids. CDR3 region: CASSPNPNRDRGRNQPQHF. CDR3 bases: TGCGCCAGCAGCCCGAACCCAAACCGGGACAGGGGTCGTAATCAGCCCCAGCATTTT.

The rearrangement uses TRBV19 and TRBJ2-5, with 7 bases lining up with TRBD1. The ends lost 6 bases at V and 1 base at J; junction bases unmatched: 11. The V gene's germline CDR1 is LNHDA and CDR2 SQIVND (reference sequence). There are 16 residues in the CDR3. CDR3 nucleotides: TGTGCCAGTAGGGGCCAAGGGACAGCCAGCCAAGAGACCCAGTACTTC. It translates to CASRGQGTASQETQYF.